This entry is about one T cell receptor (beta chain). Its specificity is not known. RNA transcripts served as the template for amplifying TCR beta CDR3 regions. The TCR CDR3 was amplified in a first-round RT-PCR using the HTBI primer set. TCRdb analysed the multiplex PCR reads with MiXCR anew, one entry per CDR3 protein. The profile shows hundreds of thousands of distinct CDR3 sequences, 35% of them singletons. The data derive from a study of T cells in Graves' hyperthyroidism and ophthalmopathy. At the level of the study: Upon initial diagnosis and before any treatment, peripheral blood was collected.

Germline V CDR1 and CDR2: SQVTM, ANQGSEA. Germline trimming cut 7 bases from V and 7 bases from J; bases unmatched to any gene: 11. The CDR3 sequence is 15 residues long. On the basis of clinical symptoms, serum thyroxine and TRAb, thyroid ultrasound and orbital computed tomography, diagnoses were made. Overall study results and limits: Separating ophthalmopathy from stable hyperthyroidism was achieved by a 13 V-J model.

The source is a woman between 35 and 50 years old with Graves' hyperthyroidism. The rearrangement links TRBV29-1 to TRBJ1-6; TRBD1 aligns across 9 bases. What was sequenced was blood. The CDR3 DNA is TGCAGCGCGGAGGACAGGGGCGGACTGAATTCACCCCTCCACTTT. Translated, it gives CSAEDRGGLNSPLHF.